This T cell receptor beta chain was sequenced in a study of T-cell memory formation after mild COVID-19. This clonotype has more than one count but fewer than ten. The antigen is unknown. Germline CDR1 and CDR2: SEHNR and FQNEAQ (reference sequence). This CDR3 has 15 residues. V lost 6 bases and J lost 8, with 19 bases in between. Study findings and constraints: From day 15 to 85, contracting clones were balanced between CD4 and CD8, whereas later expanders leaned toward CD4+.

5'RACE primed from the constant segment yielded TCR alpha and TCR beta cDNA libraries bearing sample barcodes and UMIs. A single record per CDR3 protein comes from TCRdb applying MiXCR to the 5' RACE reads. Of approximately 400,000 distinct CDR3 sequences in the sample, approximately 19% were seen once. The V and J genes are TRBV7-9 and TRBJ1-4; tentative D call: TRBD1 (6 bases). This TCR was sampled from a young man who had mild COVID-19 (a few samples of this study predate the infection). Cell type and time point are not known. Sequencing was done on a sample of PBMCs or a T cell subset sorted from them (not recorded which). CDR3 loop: CASRRRGTTGEKLFF. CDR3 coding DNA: TGTGCCAGCAGGCGCCGGGGGACAACGGGGGAAAAACTGTTTTTT.